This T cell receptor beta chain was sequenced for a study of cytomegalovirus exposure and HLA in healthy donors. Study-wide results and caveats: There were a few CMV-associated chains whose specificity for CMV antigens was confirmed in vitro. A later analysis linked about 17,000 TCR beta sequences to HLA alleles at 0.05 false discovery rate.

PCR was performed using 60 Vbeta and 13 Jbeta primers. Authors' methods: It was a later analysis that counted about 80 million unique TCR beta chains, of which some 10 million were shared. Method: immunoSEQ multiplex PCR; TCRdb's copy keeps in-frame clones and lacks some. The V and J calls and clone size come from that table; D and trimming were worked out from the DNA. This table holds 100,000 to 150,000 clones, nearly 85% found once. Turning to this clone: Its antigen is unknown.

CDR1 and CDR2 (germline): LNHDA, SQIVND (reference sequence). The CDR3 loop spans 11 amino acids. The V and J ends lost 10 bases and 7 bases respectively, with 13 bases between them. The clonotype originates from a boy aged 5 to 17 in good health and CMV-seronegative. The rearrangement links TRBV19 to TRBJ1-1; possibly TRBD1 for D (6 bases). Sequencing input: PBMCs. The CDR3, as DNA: TGTGCCAACCCCGGACAGTTTGAAGCTTTCTTT. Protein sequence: CANPGQFEAFF.